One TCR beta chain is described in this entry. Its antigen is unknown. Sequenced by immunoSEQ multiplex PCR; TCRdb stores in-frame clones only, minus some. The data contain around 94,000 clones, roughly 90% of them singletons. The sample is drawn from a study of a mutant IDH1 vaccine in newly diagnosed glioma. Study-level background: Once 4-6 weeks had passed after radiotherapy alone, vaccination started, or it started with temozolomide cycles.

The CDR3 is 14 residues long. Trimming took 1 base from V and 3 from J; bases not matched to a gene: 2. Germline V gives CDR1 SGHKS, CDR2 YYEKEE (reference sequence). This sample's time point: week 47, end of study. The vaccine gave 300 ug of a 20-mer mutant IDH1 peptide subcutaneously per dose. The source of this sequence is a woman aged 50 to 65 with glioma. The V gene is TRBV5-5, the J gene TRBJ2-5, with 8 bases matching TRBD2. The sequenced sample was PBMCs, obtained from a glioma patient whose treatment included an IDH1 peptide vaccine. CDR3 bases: TGTGCCAGCAGCTTGACACTAGCGGAAGAGACCCAGTACTTC. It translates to CASSLTLAEETQYF.